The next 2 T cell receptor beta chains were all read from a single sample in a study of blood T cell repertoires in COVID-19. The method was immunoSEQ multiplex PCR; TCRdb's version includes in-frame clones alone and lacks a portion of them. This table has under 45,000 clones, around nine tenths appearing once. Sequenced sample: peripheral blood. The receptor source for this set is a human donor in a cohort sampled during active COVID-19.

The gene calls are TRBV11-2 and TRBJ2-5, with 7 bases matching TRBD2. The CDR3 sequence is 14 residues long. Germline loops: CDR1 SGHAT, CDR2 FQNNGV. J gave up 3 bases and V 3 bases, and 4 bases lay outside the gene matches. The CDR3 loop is CASSLDGGKETQYF. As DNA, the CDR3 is TGTGCCAGCAGCTTGGACGGGGGGAAAGAGACCCAGTACTTC.

CDR3 residues: CASSSTIDLKNEQFF. CDR3 sequence (DNA): TGTGCCAGCAGTTCTACTATAGACCTAAAGAATGAGCAGTTCTTC. The gene calls are TRBV28 and TRBJ2-1; D uncertain. V was clipped by 4 bases and J by 7 bases, with 17 bases between them. The CDR3 is made up of 15 amino acids. The germline gives CDR1 MDHEN, CDR2 SYDVKM.